A selection of T cell receptor beta chains follows, all from one sample in a study of shared clonotypes between healthy human individuals. Using immunoSEQ multiplex PCR, the repertoire was profiled, and TCRdb retains in-frame clones only, with some absent. The sample includes 700,000 to 950,000 clones, around 96% of them seen just once. Specimen: naive CD8+ T cells sorted from blood. The source of these receptors is a man between 25 and 39 years old in good health. The CDR3 runs from the conserved cysteine through the conserved F or W. A D gene is named only where the DNA matches it firmly. The size field is filled for only some rows; it gives once, few, many or a size class.

CDR3 protein	CDR3 DNA	clone size	V gene	J gene	D gene
CASSIEGTGPEAFF	TGTGCCAGTAGTATAGAAGGGACAGGGCCTGAAGCTTTCTTT	NA	TRBV19	TRBJ1-1	TRBD1
CASSPDLTVAKNIQYF	TGTGCCAGCAGCCCCGACTTAACAGTAGCCAAAAACATTCAGTACTTC	NA	TRBV7-4	TRBJ2-4	NA
CASSDPDRGNQPQHF	TGTGCCAGCAGTGATCCCGACAGGGGCAATCAGCCCCAGCATTTT	NA	TRBV2	TRBJ1-5	TRBD1
CASSQEAQDWETQYF	TGCGCCAGCAGCCAAGAGGCTCAGGACTGGGAGACCCAGTACTTC	NA	TRBV4-1	TRBJ2-5	NA
CSVDMGDYGYTF	TGCAGCGTTGATATGGGAGACTATGGCTACACCTTC	NA	TRBV29-1	TRBJ1-2	NA
CASSPYTGELFF	TGTGCCAGTAGCCCGTACACCGGGGAGCTGTTTTTT	NA	TRBV19	TRBJ2-2	NA
CASSLLLGNQPQHF	TGTGCCAGCAGCTTATTGTTGGGCAATCAGCCCCAGCATTTT	once	TRBV7-2	TRBJ1-5	NA
CASVGGYTEAFF	TGTGCCAGCGTCGGGGGGTACACTGAAGCTTTCTTT	NA	TRBV2	TRBJ1-1	NA
CASSSGTGGYEQYF	TGTGCCAGCAGTTCGGGAACAGGGGGCTACGAGCAGTACTTC	NA	TRBV27	TRBJ2-7	TRBD1
CASSFGAGNRITEAFF	TGTGCCAGCAGTTTTGGGGCAGGGAATCGGATCACTGAAGCTTTCTTT	NA	TRBV27	TRBJ1-1	NA
CASSPGTGGGEQYF	TGTGCCAGCAGCCCGGGGACAGGGGGCGGCGAGCAGTACTTC	NA	TRBV7-8	TRBJ2-7	TRBD1
CASSLIPQDSGNTIYF	TGCGCCAGCAGCTTGATCCCACAAGACTCTGGAAACACCATATATTTT	NA	TRBV5-1	TRBJ1-3	NA
CASSLAVRSEEQYF	TGTGCCAGCAGCTTAGCGGTCAGGTCTGAAGAGCAGTACTTC	NA	TRBV7-2	TRBJ2-7	NA
CASSQATGRQPQHF	TGCGCCAGCAGCCAGGCGACAGGGCGGCAGCCCCAGCATTTT	NA	TRBV4-1	TRBJ1-5	TRBD1
CASSYVAGMSDTQYF	TGTGCCAGCAGTTATGTAGCGGGCATGAGTGATACGCAGTATTTT	NA	TRBV6-5	TRBJ2-3	TRBD2
CASSDPDLYYEQYF	TGTGCCAGCAGTGACCCTGATCTTTACTACGAGCAGTACTTC	NA	TRBV2	TRBJ2-7	NA
CASSDLNPGHQPQHF	TGTGCCAGCAGTGACTTGAACCCAGGGCATCAGCCCCAGCATTTT	NA	TRBV2	TRBJ1-5	NA
CSFGAGGPRKSEQFF	TGTTCTTTCGGAGCGGGAGGGCCACGAAAGAGTGAGCAGTTCTTC	NA	TRBV12-5	TRBJ2-1	TRBD2
CASSEATGAPHTDTQYF	TGCGCCAGCAGTGAGGCAACAGGAGCACCACACACAGATACGCAGTATTTT	NA	TRBV10-1	TRBJ2-3	NA
CASSEPWDRAIGNTIYF	TGTGCCAGCAGTGAACCCTGGGACAGGGCGATCGGAAACACCATATATTTT	NA	TRBV6-1	TRBJ1-3	TRBD1
CASSPVSGRPRGYEQYF	TGTGCCAGCAGCCCCGTGAGCGGGAGACCCCGCGGTTACGAGCAGTACTTC	once	TRBV7-9	TRBJ2-7	TRBD2
CASNGGGSYEQYF	TGTGCCAGCAACGGGGGCGGATCCTACGAGCAGTACTTC	NA	TRBV2	TRBJ2-7	NA
CASSGGPYPFF	TGTGCCAGTTCAGGAGGGCCTTATCCGTTCTTC	NA	TRBV19	TRBJ2-1	NA
CASSQEYGGNGYTF	TGTGCCAGCAGCCAAGAATATGGCGGAAATGGCTACACCTTC	NA	TRBV14	TRBJ1-2	NA
CASSEWQGADTQYF	TGTGCCAGCAGTGAATGGCAGGGGGCAGATACGCAGTATTTT	NA	TRBV6-4	TRBJ2-3	TRBD1
CASAAVGSYSNQPQHF	TGTGCCAGCGCCGCCGTGGGCAGTTATAGCAATCAGCCCCAGCATTTT	NA	TRBV28	TRBJ1-5	NA
CASSLVGGSNTGELFF	TGTGCCAGCAGTTTAGTGGGAGGGTCGAACACCGGGGAGCTGTTTTTT	NA	TRBV27	TRBJ2-2	TRBD2
CAGGGGATNEKLFF	TGTGCCGGCGGTGGAGGAGCAACTAATGAAAAACTGTTTTTT	NA	TRBV30	TRBJ1-4	NA
CASSPAASGTPAQYF	TGTGCCAGCAGCCCCGCTGCTAGCGGAACCCCCGCGCAGTATTTT	NA	TRBV7-9	TRBJ2-3	TRBD2
CASSLWGRTGPTYEQYF	TGTGCCAGCAGCTTATGGGGAAGGACAGGGCCCACCTACGAGCAGTACTTC	NA	TRBV7-6	TRBJ2-7	TRBD1
CASSYPTGGEETQYF	TGTGCCAGCAGTTACCCGACAGGGGGCGAAGAGACCCAGTACTTC	NA	TRBV6-5	TRBJ2-5	TRBD1
CASTRNREGSNTEAFF	TGTGCCAGCACCCGAAACAGGGAGGGATCGAACACTGAAGCTTTCTTT	NA	TRBV9	TRBJ1-1	NA
CASSSSYEQYF	TGTGCCAGCAGTTCTAGCTACGAGCAGTACTTC	NA	TRBV27	TRBJ2-7	NA
CASSEWVGGRHTGELFF	TGTGCCAGCAGTGAATGGGTCGGGGGCAGGCACACCGGGGAGCTGTTTTTT	NA	TRBV2	TRBJ2-2	NA
CASSIWSGSSNQPQHF	TGTGCCAGTAGTATATGGTCAGGTTCTAGCAATCAGCCCCAGCATTTT	once	TRBV19	TRBJ1-5	NA
CASHISGTEAFF	TGTGCCAGCCACATATCGGGCACTGAAGCTTTCTTT	NA	TRBV2	TRBJ1-1	NA
CASSFASANYEQYF	TGTGCCAGCAGTTTCGCTAGCGCGAACTACGAGCAGTACTTC	NA	TRBV27	TRBJ2-7	NA
CASSLGTGVSYEQYF	TGTGCCAGCAGCTTAGGGACAGGGGTTTCCTACGAGCAGTACTTC	NA	TRBV7-2	TRBJ2-7	TRBD1
CASSPRLVHEQFF	TGTGCCAGCAGTCCCCGACTAGTCCATGAGCAGTTCTTC	NA	TRBV27	TRBJ2-1	NA
CASSPQNLPEKLFF	TGTGCCAGCAGCCCCCAAAACCTCCCGGAAAAACTGTTTTTT	NA	TRBV11-2	TRBJ1-4	NA
CASSLGQGARGEKLFF	TGTGCCAGCAGCTTGGGGCAGGGGGCGAGAGGTGAAAAACTGTTTTTT	once	TRBV5-5	TRBJ1-4	TRBD1
CASSFGSGRGEKLFF	TGTGCCAGCAGCTTTGGATCGGGACGGGGTGAAAAACTGTTTTTT	NA	TRBV7-9	TRBJ1-4	NA
CASSINRASQETQYF	TGTGCCAGCAGTATAAACAGAGCTAGCCAAGAGACCCAGTACTTC	NA	TRBV27	TRBJ2-5	NA
CSVRLAVYNEQFF	TGCAGCGTACGACTAGCGGTATACAATGAGCAGTTCTTC	NA	TRBV29-1	TRBJ2-1	TRBD2
CASSPFQSSTDTQYF	TGTGCCAGCAGCCCTTTCCAGTCTAGCACAGATACGCAGTATTTT	NA	TRBV5-5	TRBJ2-3	NA
CASSSQEEEAFF	TGTGCCAGCAGCTCTCAGGAGGAGGAGGCTTTCTTT	NA	TRBV13	TRBJ1-1	NA
CASSFRDRVENEQFF	TGTGCCAGCAGCTTCCGGGACAGGGTCGAAAATGAGCAGTTCTTC	NA	TRBV5-4	TRBJ2-1	TRBD1
CASNKGTRGYNEQFF	TGTGCCAGCAACAAGGGGACTAGAGGCTACAATGAGCAGTTCTTC	NA	TRBV28	TRBJ2-1	TRBD2
CASSHQRLAGGEQYF	TGTGCCAGCAGCCACCAAAGACTAGCGGGAGGAGAGCAGTACTTC	once	TRBV14	TRBJ2-7	TRBD2
CASSQDLWDNLFF	TGCGCCAGCAGCCAAGATCTCTGGGACAATCTGTTCTTC	once	TRBV4-3	TRBJ2-1	NA
CASSLTGYYEQYF	TGTGCCAGCAGCTTGACTGGTTACTACGAGCAGTACTTC	NA	TRBV5-4	TRBJ2-7	NA